Shown below are 15 T cell receptor beta chains from a single sample sequenced in a study of T cell repertoires in cytomegalovirus infection. Each CDR3 protein gets one entry after TCRdb re-called the reads with MiXCR. The data show around 450,000 distinct CDR3 sequences, approximately 11% seen once. The sequenced material came from PBMCs. Every receptor here comes from a human donor in good health (CMV status not recorded). Some clones in this sample may be carry-over from other donors' samples.

The rearrangement links TRBV29-1 to TRBJ1-4, with 9 bases identical to TRBD1. Trimming took 6 bases from V and 6 from J; bases not matched to a gene: 5. CDR1 is SQVTM, CDR2 ANQGSEA, per germline. The CDR3 runs 13 residues. As DNA, the CDR3 is TGCAGCGTGAGGACAGGGGTAGATGAAAAACTGTTTTTT. Translated, it gives CSVRTGVDEKLFF.

This sequence joins TRBV3-1 and TRBJ2-7, with 14 positions matching TRBD2. The CDR3 covers 19 residues. With V trimmed by 5 bases and J by 3 bases, 15 bases remained unmatched. Germline assignment: CDR1 LGHDT and CDR2 YNNKEL (reference sequence). In nucleotides, the CDR3 is TGTGCCAGCAGCTCCAGGGGGGGACTAGCGGGGGACCCGCTCTACGAGCAGTACTTC. Its protein is CASSSRGGLAGDPLYEQYF.

This clonotype was detected a few times. The chain has TRBV11-1 and TRBJ1-1, with D possibly being TRBD1 (5 bases). V lost 4 bases and J 3 bases, leaving 12 bases between the germline ends. Germline assignment: CDR1 SGHAT and CDR2 FQDESV (reference sequence). This CDR3 has 14 amino acids. Here the CDR3 reads CASSSNLQDTEAFF. The CDR3, as DNA: TGTGCCAGCAGCTCTAACTTACAGGACACTGAAGCTTTCTTT.

This rearrangement joins TRBV5-1 to TRBJ2-1; 8 nucleotides align to TRBD1. J gave up 1 base and V 6 bases, and 6 bases lay outside the gene matches. CDR1 SGHRS and CDR2 YFSETQ come from the germline V gene. The CDR3 length is 15 residues. The CDR3 reads CASKGQGQSYNEQFF. The CDR3 coding sequence is TGCGCCAGCAAAGGACAGGGACAGTCCTACAATGAGCAGTTCTTC.

This clonotype was detected many times. The CDR3 bases are TGCAGTGCTAGAGGACACATGGGTGCAACTAATGAAAAACTGTTTTTT. It yields the protein CSARGHMGATNEKLFF. The chain has TRBV20-1 and TRBJ1-4; D call uncertain. This CDR3 is 16 amino acids long. V lost 1 base and J 0 bases, leaving 12 bases between the germline ends. Per the germline V gene, CDR1 is DFQATT and CDR2 is SNEGSKA (reference sequence).

This clonotype was recorded at least ten times. This chain joins TRBV30 and TRBJ2-1; TRBD2 aligns across 10 bases. This CDR3 region has 14 residues. Germline values: CDR1 GTSNPN, CDR2 SVGIG (reference sequence). After removal of 3 bases from V and 10 bases from J, the junction contained 9 bases not matched to a gene. The CDR3 DNA follows: TGTGCCTGGAGGATTAAAGCGGGAGGGTTGGAGCAGTTCTTC. Its protein product is CAWRIKAGGLEQFF.

This clonotype was counted ten times or more. The chain uses TRBV19 and TRBJ1-4, with unresolved D. CDR3 length: 15 amino acids. The germline V gene has CDR1 LNHDA and CDR2 SQIVND (reference sequence). V lost 0 bases and J lost 0, with 5 bases in between. CDR3 in amino acids: CASSIDRTTNEKLFF. Written as DNA, the CDR3 is TGTGCCAGTAGTATAGACCGAACAACTAATGAAAAACTGTTTTTT. Looking up the rest from reference TRBV19 and TRBJ1-4 gives the full variable domain: DGGITQSPKYLFRKEGQNVTLSCEQNLNHDAMYWYRQDPGQGLRLIYYSQIVNDFQKGDIAEGYSVSREKKESFPLTVTSAQKNPTAFYLCASSIDRTTNEKLFFGSGTQLSVL.

This clonotype was detected many times. The chain combines TRBV7-2 with TRBJ2-2; D gene ambiguous. V was clipped by 0 bases and J by 6 bases, with 11 bases between them. This CDR3 has 15 residues. Germline loops: CDR1 SGHTA, CDR2 FQGNSA. CDR3 sequence (DNA): TGTGCCAGCAGCTTAGCGTTAGGTCGGGCCGGGGAGCTGTTTTTT. Translating gives CASSLALGRAGELFF.

The table lists this clonotype with many counts. The rearrangement joins TRBV11-2 to TRBJ1-1; no firm D call. This CDR3 is built from 13 residues. Trimming left V 5 bases short and J 4 bases short, with 11 bases between. CDR1 and CDR2 (germline): SGHAT, FQNNGV. The CDR3 loop reads CASSPQESTEAFF. CDR3 nucleotides: TGTGCCAGCAGCCCTCAGGAGAGCACTGAAGCTTTCTTT.

This clonotype was seen at least ten times. The genes are TRBV5-4 and TRBJ1-4; D not resolved. Trimming left V 3 bases short and J 3 bases short, with 15 bases between. CDR1 and CDR2 from the germline V gene are SGHNT and YYREEE (reference sequence). This CDR3 has 16 amino acids. CDR3 nucleotides: TGTGCCAGCAGCTCAGGAGGGCTTGCGGCTAATGAAAAACTGTTTTTT. Its translation is CASSSGGLAANEKLFF.

This clonotype was recorded at least ten times. V and J are TRBV5-1 and TRBJ2-1, with 11 positions matching TRBD2. Losses at the gene ends were 4 bases for V and 5 bases for J; bases not matched to a gene: 8. This CDR3 region has 16 residues. Germline values: CDR1 SGHRS, CDR2 YFSETQ. CDR3 sequence: CASSVVSGGANNEQFF. CDR3 DNA: TGCGCCAGCAGCGTAGTTAGCGGGGGGGCTAACAATGAGCAGTTCTTC.

To note about this clonotype: A much larger clone lies one base from this, so it may be a read error. This chain connects TRBV7-6 to TRBJ2-2; D not certain. Germline values: CDR1 SGHVS, CDR2 FNYEAQ. This CDR3 region has 16 residues. CDR3 DNA: TGTGCCAGCCGTACCTTGCCAGACGCGAACACCTGGGAGCTGTTTTTT. This gives the protein CASRTLPDANTWELFF.

This clonotype was counted between two and nine times. The chain has TRBV5-4 and TRBJ2-7, with 8 bases lining up with TRBD2. After removal of 9 bases from V and 0 bases from J, the junction contained 5 bases not matched to a gene. The length of the CDR3 is 13 residues. In germline, CDR1 is SGHNT, CDR2 YYREEE (reference sequence). As DNA, the CDR3 is TGTGCCATCGGCGGGACTAGCTCCTACGAGCAGTACTTC. Translation gives CAIGGTSSYEQYF.

There are many counts of this clonotype. This sequence joins TRBV7-3 and TRBJ2-2; TRBD1 might be the D (6 bases). From germline, CDR1 is SGHTA and CDR2 FQGTGA. The CDR3 consists of 15 residues. V lost 5 bases and J lost 5, with 15 bases in between. The CDR3 region is CASSPHREETGELFF. In DNA, the CDR3 is TGTGCCAGCAGCCCGCACAGGGAAGAAACCGGGGAGCTGTTTTTT.

This clonotype appeared many times. The chain couples TRBV7-3 to TRBJ2-7; 7 bases fit TRBD1. This CDR3 comprises 13 residues. Germline CDR1 SGHTA, CDR2 FQGTGA. With 3 bases clipped from V and 6 bases from J, the junction kept 5 bases outside the gene matches. The CDR3 nucleotides are TGTGCCAGCAGCTTGACAGGGAGCGGCGAGCAGTACTTC. It translates to CASSLTGSGEQYF.